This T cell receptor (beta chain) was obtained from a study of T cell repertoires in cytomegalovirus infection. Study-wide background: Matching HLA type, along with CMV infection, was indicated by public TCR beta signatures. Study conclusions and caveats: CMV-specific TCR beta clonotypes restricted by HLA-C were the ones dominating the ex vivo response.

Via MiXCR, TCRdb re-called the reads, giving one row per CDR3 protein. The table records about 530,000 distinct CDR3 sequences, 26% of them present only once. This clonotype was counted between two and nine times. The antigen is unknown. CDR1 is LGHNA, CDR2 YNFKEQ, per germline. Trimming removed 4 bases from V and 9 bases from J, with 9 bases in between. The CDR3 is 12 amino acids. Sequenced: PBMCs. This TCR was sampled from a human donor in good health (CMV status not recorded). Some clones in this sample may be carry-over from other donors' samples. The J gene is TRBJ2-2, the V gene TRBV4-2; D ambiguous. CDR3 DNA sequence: TGTGCCAGCAGCCTCCAGCCTAGGGAGCTGTTTTTT. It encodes CASSLQPRELFF.